This TCR beta chain emerged from a study of T-cell reconstitution after alpha-beta-depleted transplantation in children. For TCRbeta, the library was prepared with unique molecular identifiers. From the PCR reads, TCRdb called clonotypes with MiXCR, one entry per CDR3 protein. In the table there are 500,000 to 750,000 distinct CDR3 sequences, approximately 12% of which are singletons. Of note for this clonotype: Its antigen is unknown.

Study-wide results and caveats: Expanded clones from the graft, numbering several hundred, reportedly supplied alpha-beta T cells about two months after transplant. Surviving recipient T cells and intrathymic progenitors accounted for some patients' high TCRbeta diversity at day 60. Newly made T cells mostly supplied T-cell counts and diversity one year after transplant.

The length of the CDR3 is 16 residues. J lost 9 bases, V lost 5 bases, and 15 bases had no gene match. Per germline, CDR1 MNHNS and CDR2 SASEGT. The sequencing here drew on PBMCs, mostly from graft donor cells, taken 360 days after TCRalphabeta/CD19-depleted stem cell transplant. The receptor was derived from a male patient younger than 18 who had a stem cell transplant for acute myeloid leukemia, so the T cells may come from the graft donor. The chain couples TRBV6-1 to TRBJ2-1; 8 bases align to TRBD2. The CDR3 DNA sequence: TGTGCCAGCAGTCCTACTAGCGGAGGGGGGAAGGGTGAGCAGTTCTTC. Translated: CASSPTSGGGKGEQFF.